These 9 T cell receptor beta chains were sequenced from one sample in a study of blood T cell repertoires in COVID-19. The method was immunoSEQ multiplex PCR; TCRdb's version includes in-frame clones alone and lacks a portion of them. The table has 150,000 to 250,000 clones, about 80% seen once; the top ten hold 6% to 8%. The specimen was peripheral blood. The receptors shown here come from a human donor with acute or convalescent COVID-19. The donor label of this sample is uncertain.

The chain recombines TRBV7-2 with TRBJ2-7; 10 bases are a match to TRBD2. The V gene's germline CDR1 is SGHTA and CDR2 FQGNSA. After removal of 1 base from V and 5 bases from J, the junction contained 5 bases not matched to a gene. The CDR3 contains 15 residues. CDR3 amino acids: CASSLGRLAGDEQYF. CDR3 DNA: TGTGCCAGCAGCTTAGGCCGGCTAGCGGGAGACGAGCAGTACTTC.

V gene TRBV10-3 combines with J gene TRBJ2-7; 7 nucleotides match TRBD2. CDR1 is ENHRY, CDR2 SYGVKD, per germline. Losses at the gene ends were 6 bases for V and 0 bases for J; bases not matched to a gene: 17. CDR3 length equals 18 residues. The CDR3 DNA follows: TGTGCCATCAGCCAAAGTGGCGGGAGTTTTGGGAGCTCCTACGAGCAGTACTTC. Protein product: CAISQSGGSFGSSYEQYF.

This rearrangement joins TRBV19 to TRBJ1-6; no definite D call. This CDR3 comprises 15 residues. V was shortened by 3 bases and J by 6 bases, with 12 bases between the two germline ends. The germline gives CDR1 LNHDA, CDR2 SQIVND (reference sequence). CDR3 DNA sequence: TGTGCCAGTAGTATGGCTACATCGGGTAATTCACCCCTCCACTTT. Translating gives CASSMATSGNSPLHF.

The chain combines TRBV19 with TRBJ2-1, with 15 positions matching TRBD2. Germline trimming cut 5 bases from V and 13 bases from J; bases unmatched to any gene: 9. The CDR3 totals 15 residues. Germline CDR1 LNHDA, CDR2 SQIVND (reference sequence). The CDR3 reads CASSAGLAGGGPQFF. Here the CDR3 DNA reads TGTGCCAGTAGTGCGGGACTAGCGGGGGGTGGGCCCCAGTTCTTC.

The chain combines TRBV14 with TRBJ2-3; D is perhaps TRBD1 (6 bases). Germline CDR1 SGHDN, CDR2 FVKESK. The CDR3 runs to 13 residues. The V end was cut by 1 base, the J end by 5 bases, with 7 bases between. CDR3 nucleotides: TGTGCCAGCAGCCAAGGACAGGAAGATACGCAGTATTTT. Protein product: CASSQGQEDTQYF.

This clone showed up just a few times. CDR3 protein: CAWALAGTGNQPQHF. The CDR3 DNA follows: TGTGCCTGGGCGTTGGCCGGGACAGGTAATCAGCCCCAGCATTTT. The rearrangement joins TRBV30 to TRBJ1-5; TRBD1 agrees at 8 bases. CDR3 length equals 15 residues. CDR1 GTSNPN and CDR2 SVGIG come from the germline V gene (reference sequence). Trimming at V came to 5 bases and at J to 4 bases, leaving 10 bases not matched to a gene.

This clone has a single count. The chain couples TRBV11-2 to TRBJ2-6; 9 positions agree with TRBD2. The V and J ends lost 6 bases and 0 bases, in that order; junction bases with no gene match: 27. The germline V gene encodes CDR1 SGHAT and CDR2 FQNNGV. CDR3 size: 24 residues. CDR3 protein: CASSLTGSSYPSGTIYSGANVLTF. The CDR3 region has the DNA TGTGCCAGCAGTTTGACTGGGAGCTCCTATCCTAGCGGGACGATTTACTCTGGGGCCAACGTCCTGACTTTC.

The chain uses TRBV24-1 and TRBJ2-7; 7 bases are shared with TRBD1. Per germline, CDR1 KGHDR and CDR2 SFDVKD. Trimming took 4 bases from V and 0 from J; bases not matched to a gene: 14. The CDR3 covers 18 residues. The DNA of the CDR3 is TGTGCCACCAGTGAGTCCCCTTACAGGGGCCATAACTCCTACGAGCAGTACTTC. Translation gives CATSESPYRGHNSYEQYF.

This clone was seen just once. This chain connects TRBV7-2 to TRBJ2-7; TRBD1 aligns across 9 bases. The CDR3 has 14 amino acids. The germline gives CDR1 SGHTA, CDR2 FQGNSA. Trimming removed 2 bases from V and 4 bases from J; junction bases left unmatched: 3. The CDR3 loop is CASSLMGQGYEQYF. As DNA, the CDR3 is TGTGCCAGCAGCTTAATGGGACAGGGTTACGAGCAGTACTTC.